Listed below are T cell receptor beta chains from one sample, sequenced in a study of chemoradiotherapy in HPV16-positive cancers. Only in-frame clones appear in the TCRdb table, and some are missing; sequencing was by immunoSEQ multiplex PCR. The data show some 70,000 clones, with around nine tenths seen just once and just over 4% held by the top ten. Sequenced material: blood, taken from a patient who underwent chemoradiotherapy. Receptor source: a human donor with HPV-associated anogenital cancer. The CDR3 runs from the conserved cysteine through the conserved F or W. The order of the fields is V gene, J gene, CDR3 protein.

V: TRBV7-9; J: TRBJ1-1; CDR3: CASSLVPSPTAVVTEAFF
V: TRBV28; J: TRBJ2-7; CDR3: CASSLPVTYEQYF
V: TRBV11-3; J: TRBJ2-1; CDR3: CASSLRDRAEEQFF
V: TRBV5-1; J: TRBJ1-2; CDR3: CASSDTGAYTF
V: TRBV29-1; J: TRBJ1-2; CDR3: CSVGRGGMHGYTF
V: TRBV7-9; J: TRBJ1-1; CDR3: CASMIKAETGAFF
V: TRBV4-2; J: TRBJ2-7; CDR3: CASSQISDSLSYEQYF
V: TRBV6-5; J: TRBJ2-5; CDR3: CASSGLAGGQETQYF
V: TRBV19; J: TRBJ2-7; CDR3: CATSQDRSSYEQYF
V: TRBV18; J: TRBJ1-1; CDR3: CASSPPGGLNTEAFF
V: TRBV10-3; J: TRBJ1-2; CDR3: CAISGGQGANYGYTF
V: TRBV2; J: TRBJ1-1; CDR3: CASSRDRDTEAFF
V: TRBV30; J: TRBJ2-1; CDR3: CAWSSTLSYNEQFF
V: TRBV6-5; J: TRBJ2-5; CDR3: CASSYGLTGETQYF
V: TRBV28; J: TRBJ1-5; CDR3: CASSSNQGPQHF
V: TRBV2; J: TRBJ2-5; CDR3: CASAAGQETQYF
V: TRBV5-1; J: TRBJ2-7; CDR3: CASSYRDRLTSYEQYF
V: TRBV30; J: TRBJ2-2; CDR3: CAWSVGGHTGELFF
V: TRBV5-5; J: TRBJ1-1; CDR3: CASSLGGNTNTEAFF
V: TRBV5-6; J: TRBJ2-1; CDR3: CASSQMRRDNEQFF
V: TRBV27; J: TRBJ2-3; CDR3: CASSLSSLTGATTDTQYF
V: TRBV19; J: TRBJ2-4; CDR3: CASSIRQNKNIQYF
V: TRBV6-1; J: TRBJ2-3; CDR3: CASREVTGSTDTQYF
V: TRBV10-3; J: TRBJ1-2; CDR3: CAISETPSGAGDYGYTF
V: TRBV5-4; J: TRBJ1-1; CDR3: CASSPRTGGTEAFF
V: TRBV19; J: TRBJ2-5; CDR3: CASSILAGEETQYF
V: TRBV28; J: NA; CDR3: CASSLSQVYEQYF
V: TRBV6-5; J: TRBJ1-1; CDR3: CASSYSSSPNTEAFF
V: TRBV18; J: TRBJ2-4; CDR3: CASSPRPDRDIQYF
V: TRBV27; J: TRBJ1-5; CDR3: CASSLSRGGGNQPQHF
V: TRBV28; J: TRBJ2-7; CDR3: CASRTGTATYEQYF
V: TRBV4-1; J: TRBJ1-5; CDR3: CASSQPGQGMHQPQHF
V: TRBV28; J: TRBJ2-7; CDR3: CASRSASGRTYEQYF
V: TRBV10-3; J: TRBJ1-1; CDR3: CAIGATEAFF
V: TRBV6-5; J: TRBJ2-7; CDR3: CASSYSSGGPNEQYF
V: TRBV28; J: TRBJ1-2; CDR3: CASGGDDGYTF
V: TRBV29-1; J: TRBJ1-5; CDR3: CSGGGRNQPQHF
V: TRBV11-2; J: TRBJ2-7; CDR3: CASSLGTGGEQYF
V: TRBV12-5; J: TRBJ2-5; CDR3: CASGLAETQYF